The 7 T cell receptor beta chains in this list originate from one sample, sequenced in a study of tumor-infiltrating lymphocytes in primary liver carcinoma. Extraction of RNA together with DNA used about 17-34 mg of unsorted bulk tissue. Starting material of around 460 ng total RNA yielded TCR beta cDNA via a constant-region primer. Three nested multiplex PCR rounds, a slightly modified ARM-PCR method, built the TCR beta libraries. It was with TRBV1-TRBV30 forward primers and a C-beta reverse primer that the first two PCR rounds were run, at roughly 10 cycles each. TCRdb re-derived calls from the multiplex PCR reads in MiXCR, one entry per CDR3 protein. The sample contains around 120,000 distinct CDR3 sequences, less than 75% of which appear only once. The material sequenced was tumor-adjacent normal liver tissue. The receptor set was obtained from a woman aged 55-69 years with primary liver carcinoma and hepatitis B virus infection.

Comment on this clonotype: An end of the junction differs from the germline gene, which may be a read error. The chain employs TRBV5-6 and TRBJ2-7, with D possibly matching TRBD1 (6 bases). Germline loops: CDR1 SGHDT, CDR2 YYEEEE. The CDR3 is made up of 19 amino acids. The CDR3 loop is CASSTLVSSGSGHRYGQYF. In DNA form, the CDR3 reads TGTGCCAGCAGCACTCTGGTCTCGTCCGGCTCGGGACACCGCTACGGGCAGTACTTC.

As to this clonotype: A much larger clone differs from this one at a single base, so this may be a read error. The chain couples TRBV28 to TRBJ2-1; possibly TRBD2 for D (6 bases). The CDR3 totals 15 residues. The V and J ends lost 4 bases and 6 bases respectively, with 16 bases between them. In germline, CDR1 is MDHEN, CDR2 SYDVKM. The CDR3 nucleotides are TGTGCCAGCAGTTCCTGGCGGGAATTGAGCAATGAGCAGTTCTTC. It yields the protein CASSSWRELSNEQFF. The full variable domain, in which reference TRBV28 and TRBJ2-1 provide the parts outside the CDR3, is DVKVTQSSRYLVKRTGEKVFLECVQDMDHENMFWYRQDPGLGLRLIYFSYDVKMKEKGDIPEGYSVSREKKERFSLILESASTNQTSMYLCASSSWRELSNEQFFGPGTRLTVL.

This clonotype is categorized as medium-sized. CDR3 region: CASSFATSGQETQYF. CDR3 nucleotides: TGTGCCAGCAGCTTTGCGACTAGCGGACAAGAGACCCAGTACTTC. The chain joins TRBV11-2 to TRBJ2-5; TRBD2 aligns across 9 bases. The CDR3 covers 15 residues. Trimming removed 3 bases from V and 2 bases from J; junction bases left unmatched: 4. CDR1 and CDR2 (germline): SGHAT, FQNNGV.

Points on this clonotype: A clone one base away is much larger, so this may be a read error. CDR3 sequence: CTSSPFIGETSYEQYF. CDR3 DNA sequence: TGCACCAGCAGTCCCTTTATCGGGGAAACCTCCTACGAGCAGTACTTC. The chain is built from TRBV5-1 and TRBJ2-7; D may be TRBD2 (5 bases). Germline V gene lookup returns CDR1 SGHRS and CDR2 YFSETQ. This CDR3 region has 16 residues.

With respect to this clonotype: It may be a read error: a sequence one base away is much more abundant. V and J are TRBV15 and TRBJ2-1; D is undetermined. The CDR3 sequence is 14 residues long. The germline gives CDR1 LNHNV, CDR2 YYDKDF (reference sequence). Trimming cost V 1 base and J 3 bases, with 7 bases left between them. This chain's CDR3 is CATSRGRNYNEQFF. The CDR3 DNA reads TGTGCCACCAGCAGAGGTCGGAACTACAATGAGCAGTTCTTC.

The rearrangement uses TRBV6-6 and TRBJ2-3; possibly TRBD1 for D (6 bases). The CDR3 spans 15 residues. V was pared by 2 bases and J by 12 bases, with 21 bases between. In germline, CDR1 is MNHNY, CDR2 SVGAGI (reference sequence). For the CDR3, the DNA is TGTGCCAGCAGTTACACCAGGGGAAGCACAGACACTCAGTATTTT. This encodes CASSYTRGSTDTQYF.

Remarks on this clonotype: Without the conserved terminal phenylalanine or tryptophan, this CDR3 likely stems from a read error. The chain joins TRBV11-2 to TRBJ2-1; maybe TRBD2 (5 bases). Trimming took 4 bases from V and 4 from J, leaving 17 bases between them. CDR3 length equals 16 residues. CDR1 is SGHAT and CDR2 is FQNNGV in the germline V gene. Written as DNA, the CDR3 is TGTGCCAGCAGCTACGGAACTAGTGAGGGATACAATGAGCAGTTCCTC. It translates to CASSYGTSEGYNEQFL.